This T cell receptor (beta chain) was sequenced in a study of blood T cell repertoires in COVID-19. Study background: Sample material is recorded as cDNA or gDNA derived from T cells, B-cell-depleted T cells, or PBMCs.

Per the authors' pipeline: Estimates of nucleated cell counts were drawn from the amplification of reference gene primers. The assay was immunoSEQ multiplex PCR, and TCRdb's table has in-frame clones only and misses some. V and J calls and clone size come straight from that table; D and trimming were deduced from the DNA. The table shows 50,000 to 75,000 clones, with about nine tenths occurring only once. The V and J ends lost 9 bases and 4 bases, in that order; junction bases with no gene match: 17. Germline CDR1 and CDR2: MNHNY and SVGAGI (reference sequence). This CDR3 spans 16 amino acids. This chain joins TRBV6-6 and TRBJ2-7; the match to TRBD1 covers 8 bases. This TCR was recovered from a human donor in a cohort sampled during active COVID-19. The specimen was peripheral blood. The chain's CDR3 is CASPPDLDRESYEQYF. CDR3 coding DNA: TGTGCCAGTCCCCCGGATTTGGACAGGGAGTCATACGAGCAGTACTTC.